This T cell receptor (beta chain) was observed in a study of T cells in narcolepsy. Findings and caveats of the study: HCRT-specific and TRIB2-specific autoreactive clonotypes appeared among same-patient CSF and blood CD4+ clonotypes. No autoreactive T cell clone sequences appeared in some memory CD4+ repertoires.

The table came from immunoSEQ multiplex PCR; TCRdb's copy has only in-frame clones and leaves some out. The sample has just over 40,000 clones; about nine tenths are singletons. About this clone itself: Antigen unknown.

Sequencing was done on a sample of CD45RA- memory CD4+ T cells from PBMCs. The clonotype comes from a human donor with narcolepsy.

Here the CDR3 DNA reads TGCAGCGTTGATTTGCGCGGAGATACGCAGTATTTT. Protein product: CSVDLRGDTQYF. V gene TRBV29-1 combines with J gene TRBJ2-3; D is unclear. Germline CDR1 is SQVTM and CDR2 is ANQGSEA. V shed 3 bases and J shed 5 bases, with 9 bases lying between them. The length of the CDR3 is 12 residues.